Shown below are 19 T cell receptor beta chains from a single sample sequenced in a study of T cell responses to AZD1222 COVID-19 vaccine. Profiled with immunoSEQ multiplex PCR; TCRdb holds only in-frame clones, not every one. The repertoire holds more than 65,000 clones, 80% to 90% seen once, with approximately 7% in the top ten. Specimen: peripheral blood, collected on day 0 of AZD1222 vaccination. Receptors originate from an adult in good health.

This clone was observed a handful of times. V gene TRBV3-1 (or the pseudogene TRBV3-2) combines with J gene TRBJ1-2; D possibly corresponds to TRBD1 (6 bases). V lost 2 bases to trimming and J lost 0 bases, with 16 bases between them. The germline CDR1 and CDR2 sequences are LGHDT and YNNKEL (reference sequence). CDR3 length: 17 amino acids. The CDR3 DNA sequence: TGTGCCAGCAGCCAATCCATTCGGACAGCCTCTAACTATGGCTACACCTTC. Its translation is CASSQSIRTASNYGYTF.

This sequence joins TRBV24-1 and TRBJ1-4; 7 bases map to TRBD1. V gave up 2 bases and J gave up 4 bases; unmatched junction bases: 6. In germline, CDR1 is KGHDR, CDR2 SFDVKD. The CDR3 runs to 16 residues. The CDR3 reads CATSDSRDRYNEKLFF. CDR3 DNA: TGTGCCACCAGTGATTCTCGGGACAGATATAATGAAAAACTGTTTTTT.

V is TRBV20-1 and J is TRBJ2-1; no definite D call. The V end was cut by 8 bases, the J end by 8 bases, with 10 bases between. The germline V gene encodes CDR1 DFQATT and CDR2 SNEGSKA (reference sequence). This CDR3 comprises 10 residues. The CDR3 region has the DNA TGCAGTCTTAGGGCCGATGAGCAGTTCTTC. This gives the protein CSLRADEQFF.

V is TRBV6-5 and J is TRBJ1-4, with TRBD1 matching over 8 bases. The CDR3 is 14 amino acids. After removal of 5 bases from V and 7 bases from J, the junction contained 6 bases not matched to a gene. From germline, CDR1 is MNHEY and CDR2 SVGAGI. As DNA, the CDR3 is TGTGCCAGCAGTCCGCAGGGGGCGGTTGAAAAACTGTTTTTT. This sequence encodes CASSPQGAVEKLFF.

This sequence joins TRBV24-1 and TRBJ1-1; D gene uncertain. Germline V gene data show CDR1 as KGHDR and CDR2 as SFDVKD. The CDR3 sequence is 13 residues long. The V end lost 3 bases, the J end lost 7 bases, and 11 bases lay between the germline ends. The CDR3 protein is CATSDPRHDEAFF. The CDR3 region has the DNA TGTGCCACCAGTGATCCCAGACACGATGAAGCTTTCTTT.

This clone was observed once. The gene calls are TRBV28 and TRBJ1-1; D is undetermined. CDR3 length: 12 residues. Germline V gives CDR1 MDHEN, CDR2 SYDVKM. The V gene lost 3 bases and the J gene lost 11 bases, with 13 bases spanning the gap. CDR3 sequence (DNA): TGTGCCAGCAGTTTCCCCTTGTTGGGGGCTTTCTTT. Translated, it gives CASSFPLLGAFF.

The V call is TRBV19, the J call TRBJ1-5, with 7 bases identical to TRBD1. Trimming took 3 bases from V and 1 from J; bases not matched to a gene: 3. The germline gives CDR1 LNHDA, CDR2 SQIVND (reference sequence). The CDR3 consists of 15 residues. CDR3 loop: CASSIDRVSNQPQHF. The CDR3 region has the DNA TGTGCCAGTAGTATCGACAGGGTAAGCAATCAGCCCCAGCATTTT.

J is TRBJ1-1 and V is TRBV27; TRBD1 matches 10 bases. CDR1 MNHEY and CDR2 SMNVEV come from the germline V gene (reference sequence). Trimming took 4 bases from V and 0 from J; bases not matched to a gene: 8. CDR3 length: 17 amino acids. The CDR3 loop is CASSSTGGIILNTEAFF. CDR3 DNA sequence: TGTGCCAGCAGTTCGACAGGGGGCATAATATTGAACACTGAAGCTTTCTTT.

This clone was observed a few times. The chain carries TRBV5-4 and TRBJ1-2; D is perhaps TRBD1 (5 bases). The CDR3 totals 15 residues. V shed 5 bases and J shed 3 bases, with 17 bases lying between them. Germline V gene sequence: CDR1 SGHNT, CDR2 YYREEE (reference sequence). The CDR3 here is CASSPGGGIDYGYTF. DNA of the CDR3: TGTGCCAGCAGTCCTGGGGGGGGAATCGACTATGGCTACACCTTC.

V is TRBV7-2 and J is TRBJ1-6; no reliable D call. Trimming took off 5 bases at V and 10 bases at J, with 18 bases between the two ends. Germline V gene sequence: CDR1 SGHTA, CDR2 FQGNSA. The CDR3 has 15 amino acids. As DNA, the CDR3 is TGTGCCAGCAGCGCGACCTCGGGAATTCGATCACCCCTCCACTTT. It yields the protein CASSATSGIRSPLHF.

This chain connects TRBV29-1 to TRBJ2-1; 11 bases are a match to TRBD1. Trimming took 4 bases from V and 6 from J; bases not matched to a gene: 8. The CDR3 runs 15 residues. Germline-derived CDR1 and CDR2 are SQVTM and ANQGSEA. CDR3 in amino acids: CSVVFGTGGINEQFF. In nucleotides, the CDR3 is TGCAGCGTTGTTTTCGGGACAGGGGGGATCAATGAGCAGTTCTTC.

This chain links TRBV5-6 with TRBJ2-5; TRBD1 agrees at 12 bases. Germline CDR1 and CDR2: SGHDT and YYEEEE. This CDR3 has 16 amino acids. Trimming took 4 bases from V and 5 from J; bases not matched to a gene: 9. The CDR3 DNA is TGTGCCAGCAGCCCTGGAGGGACAGGGGGCATGGAGACCCAGTACTTC. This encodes CASSPGGTGGMETQYF.

CDR3 coding DNA: TGTGCCAGCAGAAGAAGAGCGGGGGGTTCGTACGAGCAGTACTTC. It yields the protein CASRRRAGGSYEQYF. This chain joins TRBV28 and TRBJ2-7, with 9 nucleotides matching TRBD2. In germline, CDR1 is MDHEN, CDR2 SYDVKM. CDR3 length: 15 amino acids. Trimming took 6 bases from V and 4 from J; bases not matched to a gene: 10.

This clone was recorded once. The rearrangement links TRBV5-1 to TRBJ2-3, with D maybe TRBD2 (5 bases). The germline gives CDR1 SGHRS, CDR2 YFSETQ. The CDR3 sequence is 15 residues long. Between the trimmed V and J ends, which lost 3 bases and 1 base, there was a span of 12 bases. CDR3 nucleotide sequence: TGCGCCAGCAGCTCCATTGGGAGCCGCACAGATACGCAGTATTTT. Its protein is CASSSIGSRTDTQYF.

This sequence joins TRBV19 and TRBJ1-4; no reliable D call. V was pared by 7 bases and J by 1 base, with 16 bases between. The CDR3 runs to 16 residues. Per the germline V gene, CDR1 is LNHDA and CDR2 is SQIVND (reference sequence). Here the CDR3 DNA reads TGTGCCAGTAACGGAATAAGACGCGGAACTAATGAAAAACTGTTTTTT. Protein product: CASNGIRRGTNEKLFF. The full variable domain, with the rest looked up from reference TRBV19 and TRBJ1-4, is DGGITQSPKYLFRKEGQNVTLSCEQNLNHDAMYWYRQDPGQGLRLIYYSQIVNDFQKGDIAEGYSVSREKKESFPLTVTSAQKNPTAFYLCASNGIRRGTNEKLFFGSGTQLSVL.

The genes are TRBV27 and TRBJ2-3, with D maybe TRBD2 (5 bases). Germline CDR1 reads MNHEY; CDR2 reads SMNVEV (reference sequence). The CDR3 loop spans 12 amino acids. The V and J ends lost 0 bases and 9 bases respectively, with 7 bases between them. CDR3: CASSLSSGTQYF. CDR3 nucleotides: TGTGCCAGCAGTTTATCAAGCGGAACGCAGTATTTT.

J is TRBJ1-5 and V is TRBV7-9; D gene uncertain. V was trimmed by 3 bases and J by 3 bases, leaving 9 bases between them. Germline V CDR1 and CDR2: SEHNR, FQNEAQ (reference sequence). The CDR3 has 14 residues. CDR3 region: CASSLWPTNQPQHF. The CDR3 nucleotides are TGTGCCAGCAGCTTGTGGCCGACCAATCAGCCCCAGCATTTT.

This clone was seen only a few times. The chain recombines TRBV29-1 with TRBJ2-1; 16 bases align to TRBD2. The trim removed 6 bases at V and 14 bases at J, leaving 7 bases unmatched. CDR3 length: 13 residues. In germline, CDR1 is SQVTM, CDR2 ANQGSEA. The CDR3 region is CSVQGLAGGPEFF. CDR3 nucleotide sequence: TGCAGCGTCCAGGGACTAGCGGGGGGGCCGGAGTTCTTC.

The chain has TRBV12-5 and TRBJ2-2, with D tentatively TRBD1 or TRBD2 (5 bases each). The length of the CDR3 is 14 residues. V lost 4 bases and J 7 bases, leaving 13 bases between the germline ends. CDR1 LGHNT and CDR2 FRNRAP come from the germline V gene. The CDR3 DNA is TGTGCTAGTGGTTCGGACATGAGGGGCGGGGAGCTGTTTTTT. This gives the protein CASGSDMRGGELFF.